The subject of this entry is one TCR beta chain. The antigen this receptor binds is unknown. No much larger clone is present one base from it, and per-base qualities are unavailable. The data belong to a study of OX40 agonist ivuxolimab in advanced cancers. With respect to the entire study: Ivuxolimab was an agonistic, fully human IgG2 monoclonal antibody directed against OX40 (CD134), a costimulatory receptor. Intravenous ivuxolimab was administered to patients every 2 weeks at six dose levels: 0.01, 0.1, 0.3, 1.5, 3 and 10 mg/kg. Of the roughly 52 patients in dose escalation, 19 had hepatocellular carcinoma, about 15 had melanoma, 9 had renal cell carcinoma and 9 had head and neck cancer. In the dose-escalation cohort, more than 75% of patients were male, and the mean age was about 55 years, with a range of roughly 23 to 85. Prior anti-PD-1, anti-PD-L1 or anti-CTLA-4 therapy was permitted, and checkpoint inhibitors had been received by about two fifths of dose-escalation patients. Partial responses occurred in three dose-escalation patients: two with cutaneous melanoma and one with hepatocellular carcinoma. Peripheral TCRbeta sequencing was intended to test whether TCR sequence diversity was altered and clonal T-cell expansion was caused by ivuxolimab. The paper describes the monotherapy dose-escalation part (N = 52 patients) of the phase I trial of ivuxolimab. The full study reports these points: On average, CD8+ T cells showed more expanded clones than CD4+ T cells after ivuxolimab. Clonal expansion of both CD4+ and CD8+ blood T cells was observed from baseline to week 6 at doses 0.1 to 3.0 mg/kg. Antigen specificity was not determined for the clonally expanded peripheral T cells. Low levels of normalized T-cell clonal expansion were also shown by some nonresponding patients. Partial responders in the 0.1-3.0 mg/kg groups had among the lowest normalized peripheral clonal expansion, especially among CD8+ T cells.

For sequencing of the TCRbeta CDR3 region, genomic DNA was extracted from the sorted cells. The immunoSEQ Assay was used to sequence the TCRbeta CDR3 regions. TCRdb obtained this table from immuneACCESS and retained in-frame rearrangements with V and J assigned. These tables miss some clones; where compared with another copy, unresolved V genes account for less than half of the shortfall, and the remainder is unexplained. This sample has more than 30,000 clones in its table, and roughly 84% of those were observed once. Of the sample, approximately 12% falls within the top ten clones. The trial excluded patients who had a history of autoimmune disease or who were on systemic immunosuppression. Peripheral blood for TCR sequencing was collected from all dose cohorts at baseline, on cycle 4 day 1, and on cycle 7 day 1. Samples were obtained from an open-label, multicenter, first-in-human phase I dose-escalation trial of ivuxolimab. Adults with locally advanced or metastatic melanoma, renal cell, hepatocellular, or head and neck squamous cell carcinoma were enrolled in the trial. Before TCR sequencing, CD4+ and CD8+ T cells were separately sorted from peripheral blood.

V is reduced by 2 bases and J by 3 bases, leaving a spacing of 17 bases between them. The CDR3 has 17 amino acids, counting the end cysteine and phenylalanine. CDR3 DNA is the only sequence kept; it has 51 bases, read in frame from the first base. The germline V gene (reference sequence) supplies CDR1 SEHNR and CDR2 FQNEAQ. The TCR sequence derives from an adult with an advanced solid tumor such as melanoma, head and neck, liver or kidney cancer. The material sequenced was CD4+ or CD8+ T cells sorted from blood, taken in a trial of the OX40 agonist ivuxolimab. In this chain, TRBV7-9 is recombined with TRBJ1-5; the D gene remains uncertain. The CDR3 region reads CASSLLRHTSANQPQHF. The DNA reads TGTGCCAGCAGCTTACTGCGACATACCAGTGCCAATCAGCCCCAGCATTTT.